The rows below give T cell receptor beta chains drawn from one sample of a study of technical replicates of blood from a handful of donors. Generated by immunoSEQ multiplex PCR, the TCRdb table keeps only in-frame clones and is missing some. The table shows under 100,000 clones, with 85% to 95% occurring only once. Sample: T cells isolated from PBMCs. The receptors here all came from a human donor in good health. Each CDR3 is given without its conserved first and last residue. The order of the fields is J gene, V gene, CDR3 protein.

J: TRBJ2-1
V: TRBV19
CDR3: ASSKLAGGRSYNEQF

J: TRBJ2-1
V: TRBV13
CDR3: ASSLELAETDVYNEQF

J: TRBJ2-7
V: TRBV7-8
CDR3: ASSLAQATVYEQY

J: TRBJ1-4
V: TRBV6-1
CDR3: ASSSPTGMREKLF

J: TRBJ2-2
V: TRBV15
CDR3: ATSRDSERAGDTGELF

J: TRBJ1-2
V: TRBV19
CDR3: ASSIDFQGLSGYT

J: TRBJ1-1
V: TRBV9
CDR3: ASSAWGGNTEAF

J: TRBJ2-1
V: TRBV5-1
CDR3: ASSLSGGSYNEQF

J: TRBJ2-3
V: TRBV25-1
CDR3: ASREEGLALGDTQY

J: TRBJ2-5
V: TRBV11-2
CDR3: ASSPLGLEETQY

J: TRBJ2-7
V: TRBV7-2
CDR3: ASSFGSGGDEQY

J: TRBJ2-7
V: TRBV29-1
CDR3: SVAPGQGSLGEQY

J: TRBJ2-3
V: TRBV7-3
CDR3: ASSPRAGTSGRSTDTQY

J: TRBJ1-2
V: TRBV20-1
CDR3: SARPADGYT

J: TRBJ2-6
V: TRBV27
CDR3: ATSGRPANVLT

J: TRBJ2-7
V: TRBV5-4
CDR3: ASSLERAYEQY

J: TRBJ2-7
V: TRBV28
CDR3: ASSLEQGRYH

J: TRBJ1-5
V: TRBV19
CDR3: ASRRQGTYYNQPQH

J: TRBJ2-1
V: TRBV28
CDR3: ASRTGIKYEQF

J: TRBJ2-7
V: TRBV29-1
CDR3: SALLAGYNGQY

J: TRBJ1-2
V: TRBV2
CDR3: AIPGQGYGYT

J: TRBJ1-2
V: TRBV6-4
CDR3: ASSDERAGYGYT

J: TRBJ1-5
V: TRBV7-9
CDR3: ASSLGGSSNQPQH

J: TRBJ2-1
V: TRBV4-1
CDR3: ASSPLDFGSYEQF

J: TRBJ1-5
V: TRBV2
CDR3: ASSEQGNQPQH

J: TRBJ1-1
V: TRBV21-1
CDR3: ASSSLRGAF

J: TRBJ2-1
V: TRBV11-2
CDR3: ASSSPTLHSYNEQF

J: TRBJ1-3
V: TRBV5-1
CDR3: ASTGGYGNTIY

J: TRBJ2-7
V: TRBV5-8
CDR3: ASSLGAGLDEQY

J: TRBJ1-1
V: TRBV20-1
CDR3: SARNTEAF

J: TRBJ2-1
V: TRBV7-9
CDR3: ASSLKRETPPNEQF

J: TRBJ1-2
V: TRBV5-1
CDR3: ASSLSPDSANYGYT

J: TRBJ2-1
V: TRBV10-3
CDR3: AISLSGRANNEQF

J: TRBJ2-7
V: TRBV30
CDR3: AWTSGTGDEQY

J: TRBJ2-2
V: TRBV29-1
CDR3: SARRSTNTGELF

J: TRBJ1-5
V: TRBV12-5
CDR3: ASGPDGTGNQPQH

J: TRBJ2-5
V: TRBV5-1
CDR3: ASSSRSGETQY

J: TRBJ2-5
V: TRBV9
CDR3: ASSVEQTQETQY

J: TRBJ2-1
V: TRBV6-5
CDR3: ASSWANSGVYNEQF

J: TRBJ2-1
V: TRBV4-1
CDR3: ASTLGSGPFLNEQF

J: TRBJ2-7
V: TRBV6-5
CDR3: ASSYSGLYEQY

J: TRBJ1-2
V: TRBV25-1
CDR3: ASQEFGAFYGYT

J: TRBJ1-3
V: TRBV27
CDR3: ASSAQGTGNTIY

J: TRBJ2-7
V: TRBV10-3
CDR3: AISGTRSSYEQY

J: TRBJ1-3
V: TRBV7-7
CDR3: ASSLDGVSGNTIY

J: TRBJ1-5
V: TRBV19
CDR3: ASSSTGTGGQPQH

J: TRBJ2-1
V: TRBV6-1
CDR3: ASITSGGHNEQF

J: TRBJ1-1
V: TRBV19
CDR3: ASSLLGLTEAF

J: TRBJ2-7
V: TRBV6-1
CDR3: ASTGAGENYEQY

J: TRBJ2-7
V: TRBV11-2
CDR3: ASSLGVTGPYEQY

J: TRBJ1-1
V: TRBV6-5
CDR3: ASIREGDTEAF

J: TRBJ2-1
V: TRBV19
CDR3: ASSVAGEGIYNEQF

J: TRBJ2-2
V: TRBV2
CDR3: ASSVLGGRSGELF

J: TRBJ2-4
V: TRBV5-8
CDR3: ASSSGTWTIQY

J: TRBJ1-2
V: TRBV6-5
CDR3: ASRPQGLYGYT